This T cell receptor (beta chain) derives from a study of shared T cell receptors in the human thymus. TCRdb keeps only in-frame clones here, not all; method: immunoSEQ multiplex PCR. The repertoire has 500,000 to 750,000 clones, 88% of them found once; the top ten carry about 0.01%. These data also featured in a second study, about human thymus T cells. That study reports: Donor material was obtained from healthy Finnish infants undergoing corrective surgery for congenital heart defects. Resected material from corrective heart surgery provided the thymus tissue analysed. In thymic and blood repertoires alike, V and J usage looked biased. What related research reported was that thymic repertoires overlapped highly among unrelated individuals.

The specimen was thymocytes. This TCR was recovered from a boy under three years old with a congenital heart defect.

Here the CDR3 DNA reads TGTGCCAGCGGCCCGTGGGAGCAGTACTTC. This translates into CASGPWEQYF. The chain has TRBV9 and TRBJ2-7; no firm D call. The CDR3 sequence is 10 residues long. Germline V gene data show CDR1 as SGDLS and CDR2 as YYNGEE. Trimming stripped 7 bases from V and 7 bases from J, with 9 bases between. The variable domain in full, with the rest retrieved from reference TRBV9 and TRBJ2-7, is DSGVTQTPKHLITATGQRVTLRCSPRSGDLSVYWYQQSLDQGLQFLIQYYNGEERAKGNILERFSAQQFPDLHSELNLSSLELGDSALYFCASGPWEQYFGPGTRLTVT.